The 5 T cell receptor beta chains below were found in one sample sequenced in a study of Ad26.COV2.S vaccination and SARS-CoV-2 variants (dated by TCRdb to 2020 to 2022). The library was prepared using the immunoSEQ multiplex PCR assay. TCRdb retrieved this table from immuneACCESS and kept in-frame rearrangements only. Not all clones are present; in checked studies, unresolved V genes account for under half, and no reason is known for the remainder. This sample has 120,000 to 150,000 clones in its table, and roughly 90% of those were observed once. 5% of the sample is held by the ten biggest clonotypes. The time point label for this specimen denotes: individuals recovered from natural SARS-CoV-2 infection. The specimen was peripheral blood, collected after recovery from COVID-19. Source of these receptors: a human donor who had recovered from COVID-19.

The V and J genes are TRBV18 and TRBJ1-2, with TRBD1 as a possible D gene (6 bases). The CDR3 extends over 15 amino acids. The V gene lost 3 bases and the J gene lost 8 bases, with 19 bases spanning the gap. Germline-derived CDR1 and CDR2 are KGHSH and LQKENI. The CDR3 reads CASSPPGALEGGYTF. CDR3 coding DNA: TGTGCCAGCTCACCTCCGGGGGCGTTGGAAGGGGGCTACACCTTC.

The chain couples TRBV18 to TRBJ2-5; the D is unclear. CDR1 is KGHSH, CDR2 LQKENI, per germline. The CDR3 sequence is 10 residues long. The V end lost 4 bases, the J end lost 3 bases, and 0 bases lay between the germline ends. In DNA, the CDR3 is TGTGCCAGCTCACAAGAGACCCAGTACTTC. Its protein product is CASSQETQYF. The full variable domain, in which reference TRBV18 and TRBJ2-5 provide the parts outside the CDR3, is NAGVMQNPRHLVRRRGQEARLRCSPMKGHSHVYWYRQLPEEGLKFMVYLQKENIIDESGMPKERFSAEFPKEGPSILRIQQVVRGDSAAYFCASSQETQYFGPGTRLLVL.

V and J are TRBV6-5 and TRBJ1-1; D is uncertain. Trimming took off 0 bases at V and 2 bases at J, with 4 bases between the two ends. CDR3 size: 13 residues. Germline V gene data show CDR1 as MNHEY and CDR2 as SVGAGI. The CDR3 DNA follows: TGTGCCAGCAGTTACTCGGTTAACACTGAAGCTTTCTTT. Its translation is CASSYSVNTEAFF.

This chain connects TRBV4-3 to TRBJ2-2; D possibly corresponds to TRBD1 (5 bases). V was clipped by 4 bases and J by 4 bases, with 13 bases between them. The CDR3 length is 15 residues. Germline loops: CDR1 LGHNA, CDR2 YSLEER. DNA for the CDR3: TGCGCCAGCAGCCTTGACCGAAGGGGCACCGGGGAGCTGTTTTTT. Its translation: CASSLDRRGTGELFF.

The V gene is TRBV2, the J gene TRBJ1-6; D unclear. The germline V and J ends were trimmed by 0 bases and 4 bases, with 10 bases remaining between them. The germline CDR1 and CDR2 sequences are SNHLY and FYNNEI. This CDR3 is built from 16 residues. DNA of the CDR3: TGTGCCAGCAGTGAAGCGGAGGCCGAGTATAATTCACCCCTCCACTTT. It translates to CASSEAEAEYNSPLHF.